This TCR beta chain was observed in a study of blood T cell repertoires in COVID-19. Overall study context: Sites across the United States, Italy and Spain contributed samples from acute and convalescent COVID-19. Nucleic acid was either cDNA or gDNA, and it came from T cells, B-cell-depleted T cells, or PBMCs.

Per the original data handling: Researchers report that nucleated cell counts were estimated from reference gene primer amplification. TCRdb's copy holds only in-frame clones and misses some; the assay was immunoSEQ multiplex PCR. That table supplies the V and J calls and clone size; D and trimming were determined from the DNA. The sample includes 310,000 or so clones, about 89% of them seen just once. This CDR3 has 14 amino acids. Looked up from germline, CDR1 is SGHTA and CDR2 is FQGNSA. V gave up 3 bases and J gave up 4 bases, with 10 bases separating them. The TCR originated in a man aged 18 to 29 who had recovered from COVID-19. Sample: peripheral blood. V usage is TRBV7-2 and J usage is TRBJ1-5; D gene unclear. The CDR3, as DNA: TGTGCCAGCAGCTTCGGTTCTCATAATCAGCCCCAGCATTTT. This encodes CASSFGSHNQPQHF.